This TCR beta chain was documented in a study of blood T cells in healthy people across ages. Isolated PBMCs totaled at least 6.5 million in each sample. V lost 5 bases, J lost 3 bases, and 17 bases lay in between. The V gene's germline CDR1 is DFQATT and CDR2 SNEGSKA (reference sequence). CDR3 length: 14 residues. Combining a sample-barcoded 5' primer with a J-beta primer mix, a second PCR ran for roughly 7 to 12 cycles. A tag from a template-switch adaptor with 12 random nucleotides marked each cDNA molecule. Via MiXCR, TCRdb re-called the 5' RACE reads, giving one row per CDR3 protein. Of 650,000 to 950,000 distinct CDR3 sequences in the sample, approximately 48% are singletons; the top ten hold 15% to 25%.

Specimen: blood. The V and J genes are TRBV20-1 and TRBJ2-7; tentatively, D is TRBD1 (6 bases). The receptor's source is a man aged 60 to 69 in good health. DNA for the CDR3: TGCAGTGCTGGACAGAGCCTGATCCTCTACGAGCAGTACTTC. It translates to CSAGQSLILYEQYF.